These 18 T cell receptor beta chains originate from one sample sequenced in a study of cytomegalovirus exposure and HLA in healthy donors (dated 2017 in TCRdb). The library relied on the immunoSEQ multiplex PCR assay. Here the immuneACCESS table is served through TCRdb, limited to in-frame sequences with V and J called. Missing clones are a known gap in these copies; in checked studies unresolved V genes cover under half, and the rest lacks a known reason. The sample includes about 220,000 clones, with about 89% observed a single time. The ten largest make up around 1% of the sample. Material for sequencing was PBMCs. The source of these receptors is a woman aged 18-30 years in good health and CMV-seronegative.

This clone appeared once. The V gene is TRBV28, the J gene TRBJ2-7; the D is unclear. CDR1 is MDHEN and CDR2 is SYDVKM in the germline V gene. V lost 2 bases to trimming and J lost 4 bases, with 9 bases between them. The CDR3 covers 13 residues. For the CDR3, the DNA is TGTGCCAGCAGTTTACGGTTTCCTTACGAGCAGTACTTC. Protein: CASSLRFPYEQYF.

This rearrangement joins TRBV7-2 to TRBJ2-7, with 8 bases aligning to TRBD1. The ends lost 6 bases at V and 4 bases at J; junction bases unmatched: 8. The CDR3 is 14 amino acids. CDR1 is SGHTA and CDR2 is FQGNSA in the germline V gene. The CDR3 sequence is CASRGRTGGYEQYF. The CDR3 DNA is TGTGCCAGCAGGGGGAGAACAGGGGGATACGAGCAGTACTTC.

The chain recombines TRBV4-2 with TRBJ2-2; D gene uncertain. Trimming stripped 4 bases from V and 3 bases from J, with 6 bases between. This CDR3 is 13 amino acids long. In germline, CDR1 is LGHNA, CDR2 YNFKEQ. CDR3 nucleotides: TGTGCCAGCAGCCTTCGGTACACCGGGGAGCTGTTTTTT. Protein: CASSLRYTGELFF.

The J gene is TRBJ1-2, the V gene TRBV25-1; 7 nucleotides agree with TRBD1. The CDR3 totals 15 residues. Germline V lookup: CDR1 MGHDK, CDR2 SYGVNS. J lost 6 bases, V lost 1 base, and 8 bases had no gene match. The CDR3 nucleotides read TGTGCCAGCAGTGAATGGACGACAGGGAGCCATGGCTACACCTTC. Its translation is CASSEWTTGSHGYTF.

J is TRBJ1-2 and V is TRBV28, with D perhaps matching TRBD1 (6 bases). Per germline, CDR1 MDHEN and CDR2 SYDVKM. The CDR3 has 14 residues. V was trimmed by 7 bases and J by 6 bases, leaving 18 bases between them. DNA of the CDR3: TGTGCCAGCACCCTCGGGGGGGGGCTGAATGGCTACACCTTC. This sequence encodes CASTLGGGLNGYTF.

In its sample, this clone was seen once. This chain links TRBV27 with TRBJ2-5; D is uncertain. Germline CDR1 and CDR2: MNHEY and SMNVEV (reference sequence). The CDR3 runs to 11 residues. V gave up 3 bases and J gave up 5 bases, with 4 bases separating them. DNA for the CDR3: TGTGCCAGCAGTTTCCGTGAGACCCAGTACTTC. Translated: CASSFRETQYF.

CDR3: CASSADSDYGYTF. The CDR3 DNA reads TGTGCCAGCAGCGCGGACAGTGACTATGGCTACACCTTC. The chain uses TRBV5-6 and TRBJ1-2; maybe TRBD1 (6 bases). The ends were cut back, 4 bases at V and 3 bases at J, with 10 bases in the middle. This CDR3 contains 13 residues. Germline V gene sequence: CDR1 SGHDT, CDR2 YYEEEE.

The chain couples TRBV28 to TRBJ1-2; D might be TRBD1 (5 bases). The CDR3 spans 13 residues. V was clipped by 6 bases and J by 4 bases, with 12 bases between them. In germline, CDR1 is MDHEN, CDR2 SYDVKM. The CDR3, as DNA: TGTGCCAGCAGATCTTCAGGGTTCTATGGCTACACCTTC. Translated: CASRSSGFYGYTF.

This rearrangement joins TRBV28 to TRBJ2-7; 11 bases fit TRBD1. The CDR3 is made up of 21 amino acids. V was pared by 4 bases and J by 4 bases, with 24 bases of the junction left unmatched. Germline V CDR1 and CDR2: MDHEN, SYDVKM. The CDR3 DNA sequence: TGTGCCAGCAGTTACTCCCCCGGGACAGGGGGACGACTAGCGACCTATTACGAGCAGTACTTC. Translation: CASSYSPGTGGRLATYYEQYF.

The V gene is TRBV18, the J gene TRBJ2-3; 9 bases map to TRBD1. This CDR3 region has 16 residues. The V gene end was trimmed by 3 bases and the J gene end by 4 bases; junction bases not matched to a gene: 8. Germline V lookup: CDR1 KGHSH, CDR2 LQKENI. Here the CDR3 reads CASSPRGQGVSDTQYF. CDR3 coding DNA: TGTGCCAGCTCACCGCGGGGACAGGGAGTTTCAGATACGCAGTATTTT.

The V and J genes are TRBV4-1 and TRBJ2-7; a weak D match, TRBD1 (6 bases). Trimming took 3 bases from V and 3 from J, leaving 12 bases between them. The CDR3 has 14 residues. Looked up from germline, CDR1 is MGHRA and CDR2 is YSYEKL. Written as DNA, the CDR3 is TGCGCCAGCAGCCAGTGGCAAGGGGGCTACGAGCAGTACTTC. Translation gives CASSQWQGGYEQYF.

The chain is built from TRBV28 and TRBJ2-4, with a weak D call TRBD2 (5 bases). The germline V gene encodes CDR1 MDHEN and CDR2 SYDVKM. This CDR3 region has 12 residues. The ends were cut back, 3 bases at V and 9 bases at J, with 9 bases in the middle. DNA for the CDR3: TGTGCCAGCAGTTTGCTAGCCTCCATTCAGTACTTC. As protein: CASSLLASIQYF.

The rearrangement uses TRBV28 and TRBJ2-2; TRBD2 aligns across 9 bases. V dropped 5 bases and J dropped 7; count of bases not matched to a gene: 14. CDR1 and CDR2 from the germline V gene are MDHEN and SYDVKM. The CDR3 contains 17 residues. The CDR3 loop is CASSKRGRTSAIGELFF. DNA of the CDR3: TGTGCCAGCAGTAAGCGAGGGCGGACTAGCGCGATCGGGGAGCTGTTTTTT.

The J gene is TRBJ2-1, the V gene TRBV7-9, with TRBD2 identical over 7 bases. This CDR3 is built from 17 residues. The V and J ends lost 4 bases and 1 base, in that order; junction bases with no gene match: 10. CDR1 and CDR2 from the germline V gene are SEHNR and FQNEAQ (reference sequence). The CDR3 loop is CASSSLGGRRSYNEQFF. The CDR3 DNA is TGTGCCAGCAGCTCACTCGGGGGGAGGCGTTCCTACAATGAGCAGTTCTTC.

This clone has only a few counts. The chain uses TRBV5-5 and TRBJ2-7, with 10 bases lining up with TRBD1. The CDR3 is 15 amino acids. In germline, CDR1 is SGHKS, CDR2 YYEKEE (reference sequence). V shed 4 bases, J shed 0 bases, and the junction held 4 bases outside the gene matches. For the CDR3, the DNA is TGTGCCAGCAGCATCCGGGACAGGGGCTCCTACGAGCAGTACTTC. It specifies CASSIRDRGSYEQYF. The whole variable domain, remainder taken from reference TRBV5-5 and TRBJ2-7, is DAGVTQSPTHLIKTRGQQVTLRCSPISGHKSVSWYQQVLGQGPQFIFQYYEKEERGRGNFPDRFSARQFPNYSSELNVNALLLGDSALYLCASSIRDRGSYEQYFGPGTRLTVT.

This rearrangement joins TRBV10-3 to TRBJ2-1; 9 bases are a match to TRBD2. The V gene's germline CDR1 is ENHRY and CDR2 SYGVKD. This CDR3 comprises 14 residues. With V trimmed by 4 bases and J by 6 bases, 4 bases remained unmatched. DNA of the CDR3: TGTGCCATCAGTGGTCTAGCGGGGCTCAATGAGCAGTTCTTC. Translation: CAISGLAGLNEQFF.

This chain uses TRBV7-9 with TRBJ2-7; 11 nucleotides line up with TRBD2. The CDR3 contains 16 residues. Germline V gene data show CDR1 as SEHNR and CDR2 as FQNEAQ (reference sequence). V dropped 5 bases and J dropped 2; count of bases not matched to a gene: 8. CDR3 DNA: TGTGCCAGCAGCCGTCCTAGCGGGAGGTCGCCCTACGAGCAGTACTTC. It yields the protein CASSRPSGRSPYEQYF.

V and J are TRBV2 and TRBJ1-5, with 10 bases matching TRBD1. Per the germline V gene, CDR1 is SNHLY and CDR2 is FYNNEI. CDR3 length: 17 amino acids. Unmatched junction bases numbered 8, after V lost 0 bases and J lost 6 bases. The CDR3 region has the DNA TGTGCCAGCAGTGAAGCCCTCCCGGGACAGGGGAGTCAGCCCCAGCATTTT. Protein: CASSEALPGQGSQPQHF.